A selection of T cell receptor beta chains follows, all from one sample in a study of blood T cells in healthy people across ages. MiXCR, applied by TCRdb to the 5' RACE reads, yields one record per CDR3 protein. The sample records some 900,000 distinct CDR3 sequences, around 26% being singletons. The sequencing input was blood. These receptors were obtained from a woman aged 80 or over in good health. The CDR3 runs from the conserved cysteine through the conserved F or W. The order of the fields is J gene, clone size, D gene, V gene, CDR3 protein, CDR3 DNA. D genes are given only for firm matches. Rows may omit the clone size; those that give it use once, few, many or a size class.

J: TRBJ2-7
size: many
D: -
V: TRBV2
CDR3: CASKKTDVYEQYF
DNA: TGTGCCAGCAAGAAGACAGACGTTTACGAGCAGTACTTC

J: TRBJ2-7
size: many
D: -
V: TRBV15
CDR3: CATSGPLAGRTYEQYF
DNA: TGTGCCACCAGCGGCCCCTTGGCGGGGAGAACCTACGAGCAGTACTTC

J: TRBJ1-4
size: many
D: -
V: TRBV12-3/TRBV12-4
CDR3: CASSPRQTANEKLFF
DNA: TGTGCCAGCAGTCCAAGACAGACGGCTAATGAAAAACTGTTTTTT

J: TRBJ2-3
size: -
D: -
V: TRBV7-2
CDR3: CAAQRGSSTDTQYF
DNA: TGTGCCGCCCAACGGGGCTCTAGTACAGATACGCAGTATTTT

J: TRBJ2-7
size: many
D: TRBD1
V: TRBV28
CDR3: CASSLPGQISSYEQYF
DNA: TGTGCCAGCAGTTTACCGGGACAGATCAGCTCCTACGAGCAGTACTTC

J: TRBJ1-5
size: -
D: -
V: TRBV25-1
CDR3: CASSARGHSNQPQHF
DNA: TGTGCCAGCAGTGCTCGGGGACATAGCAATCAGCCCCAGCATTTT

J: TRBJ2-7
size: -
D: TRBD2
V: TRBV11-2
CDR3: CASTGLAGKGYEQYF
DNA: TGTGCCAGCACGGGACTAGCGGGAAAAGGCTACGAGCAGTACTTC

J: TRBJ2-7
size: many
D: TRBD2
V: TRBV20-1
CDR3: CSARGLAEDYEQYF
DNA: TGCAGTGCTAGAGGTCTAGCGGAGGACTACGAGCAGTACTTC

J: TRBJ1-6
size: -
D: TRBD1
V: TRBV7-2
CDR3: CASSSPRTGLSNSPLHF
DNA: TGTGCCAGCAGCTCGCCCAGGACAGGCTTGAGTAATTCACCCCTCCACTTT

J: TRBJ1-5
size: many
D: -
V: TRBV7-9
CDR3: CASSLKGGQPQHF
DNA: TGTGCCAGCAGCTTAAAGGGGGGTCAGCCCCAGCATTTT

J: TRBJ2-1
size: few
D: TRBD1
V: TRBV5-1
CDR3: CASSLDRGLDEQFF
DNA: TGCGCCAGCAGCTTGGACAGGGGGCTAGATGAGCAGTTCTTC

J: TRBJ1-1
size: -
D: -
V: TRBV7-2
CDR3: CASSWQGASTEAFF
DNA: TGTGCCAGCAGCTGGCAGGGTGCGAGCACTGAAGCTTTCTTT

J: TRBJ1-1
size: -
D: -
V: TRBV5-4
CDR3: CASSLGQKPGEAFF
DNA: TGTGCCAGCAGCTTGGGACAGAAACCCGGTGAAGCTTTCTTT

J: TRBJ2-4
size: few
D: -
V: TRBV3-1
CDR3: CASSQDGLRDIQYF
DNA: TGTGCCAGCAGCCAAGACGGGTTGAGGGACATTCAGTACTTC

J: TRBJ2-1
size: many
D: TRBD2
V: TRBV7-2
CDR3: CASSLAGLAGAPYNEQFF
DNA: TGTGCCAGCAGCTTAGCTGGACTAGCGGGGGCCCCCTACAATGAGCAGTTCTTC